The 9 T cell receptor beta chains listed next were all sequenced from one sample in a study of T cells in localized non-small cell lung cancer (dated by TCRdb to about 2020). The method behind the library was the immunoSEQ multiplex PCR assay. TCRdb holds this immuneACCESS table with in-frame rearrangements only. Some clones are missing; in checked studies, unresolved V genes explain under half, and the rest has no known cause. The sample data list roughly 3,000 clones, and approximately 20% of these were observed just once. Roughly 5.5% of the sample is held by the ten biggest clonotypes. This specimen was lung tumor tissue, taken before any cancer treatment. These TCRs come from a female donor older than 55 with stage II lung adenocarcinoma.

The V gene is TRBV28, the J gene TRBJ2-3; D remains unclear. The V end lost 5 bases, the J end lost 2 bases, and 5 bases lay between the germline ends. CDR1 and CDR2 (germline): MDHEN, SYDVKM. CDR3 size: 12 residues. This CDR3 reads CASSLDTDTQYF. Here the CDR3 DNA reads TGTGCCAGCAGTCTCGACACAGATACGCAGTATTTT.

The gene calls are TRBV19 and TRBJ2-6; 10 nucleotides align to TRBD2. The CDR3 contains 17 residues. Germline-derived CDR1 and CDR2 are LNHDA and SQIVND (reference sequence). V lost 3 bases, J lost 6 bases, and 8 bases stayed unmatched. The CDR3 protein is CASSMVSGRTTANVLTF. The CDR3 nucleotides are TGTGCCAGTAGTATGGTTAGCGGGAGGACGACGGCCAACGTCCTGACTTTC.

CDR3: CATSTVTGGGYEQYF. The CDR3 DNA reads as TGTGCCACCAGCACAGTAACAGGGGGCGGCTACGAGCAGTACTTC. The gene calls are TRBV15 and TRBJ2-7, with 9 bases lining up with TRBD1. The CDR3 extends over 15 amino acids. The ends lost 4 bases at V and 3 bases at J; junction bases unmatched: 7. Germline lookup yields CDR1 LNHNV and CDR2 YYDKDF (reference sequence).

The V gene is TRBV14, the J gene TRBJ2-3, with D tentatively TRBD2 (5 bases). V dropped 1 base and J dropped 2 bases, with 16 bases sitting between them. Germline CDR1 reads SGHDN; CDR2 reads FVKESK. This CDR3 is 17 amino acids long. CDR3 DNA: TGTGCCAGCAGCCAAGGGGTGGTACTAGGGTCCACAGATACGCAGTATTTT. This encodes CASSQGVVLGSTDTQYF.

This clone counts as large (0.1 to 1%). The rearrangement joins TRBV18 to TRBJ2-2; 9 nucleotides line up with TRBD1. Germline CDR1 is KGHSH and CDR2 is LQKENI. CDR3 length equals 19 residues. The ends lost 3 bases at V and 5 bases at J; junction bases unmatched: 16. The CDR3 spells CASSPEGDRESRRTGELFF. CDR3 coding DNA: TGTGCCAGCTCACCGGAAGGGGACAGGGAATCCCGGAGAACCGGGGAGCTGTTTTTT.

The rearrangement links TRBV11-3 to TRBJ2-2; 10 bases are a match to TRBD2. Germline V gene lookup returns CDR1 SGHNT and CDR2 YENEEA. Unmatched junction bases numbered 0, after V lost 2 bases and J lost 3 bases. The CDR3 spans 15 residues. The CDR3 nucleotides are TGTGCCAGCAGCTTACTAGCGGGGGACACCGGGGAGCTGTTTTTT. Amino acid sequence: CASSLLAGDTGELFF. Full variable domain (rest looked up from reference TRBV11-3 and TRBJ2-2): EAGVVQSPRYKIIEKKQPVAFWCNPISGHNTLYWYLQNLGQGPELLIRYENEEAVDDSQLPKDRFSAERLKGVDSTLKIQPAELGDSAVYLCASSLLAGDTGELFFGEGSRLTVL.

V usage is TRBV19 and J usage is TRBJ1-5; 7 bases map to TRBD1. CDR3 length: 15 amino acids. Per germline, CDR1 LNHDA and CDR2 SQIVND (reference sequence). The junction had 8 bases not matched to a gene; V was cut back by 4 bases and J by 5 bases. This CDR3 is CASSKDREKDQPQHF. In nucleotides, the CDR3 is TGTGCCAGTAGTAAAGACAGGGAGAAGGATCAGCCCCAGCATTTT.

The chain has TRBV19 and TRBJ2-1; D is unresolved. Germline CDR1 and CDR2: LNHDA and SQIVND (reference sequence). Trimming cost V 8 bases and J 5 bases, with 10 bases left between them. This CDR3 has 12 amino acids. The CDR3 sequence is CASGSQDNEQFF. CDR3 nucleotides: TGTGCCAGTGGCTCCCAGGACAATGAGCAGTTCTTC.

This clone has more than one count but fewer than ten. The rearrangement uses TRBV6-8 and TRBJ1-1; D is perhaps TRBD1 (5 bases). Trimming pared 7 bases from V and 4 bases from J, leaving 13 bases between. The CDR3 sequence is 13 residues long. Germline lookup yields CDR1 MNHGY and CDR2 SAAAGT. The CDR3 bases are TGTGCCAGCACAGGCCCCGGGGGCACTGAAGCTTTCTTT. This sequence encodes CASTGPGGTEAFF.